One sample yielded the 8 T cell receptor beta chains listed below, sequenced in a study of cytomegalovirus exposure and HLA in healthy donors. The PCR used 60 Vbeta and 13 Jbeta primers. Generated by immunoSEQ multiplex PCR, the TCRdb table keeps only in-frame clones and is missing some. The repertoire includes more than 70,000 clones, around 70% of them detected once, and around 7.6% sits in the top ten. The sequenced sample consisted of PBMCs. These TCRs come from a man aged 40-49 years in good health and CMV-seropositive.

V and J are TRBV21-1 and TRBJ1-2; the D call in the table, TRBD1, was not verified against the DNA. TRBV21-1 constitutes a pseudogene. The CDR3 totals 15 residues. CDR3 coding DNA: TGTGCCAGCAGCAACGGGACAGGGGGCAACTATGGCTACACCTTC. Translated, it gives CASSNGTGGNYGYTF.

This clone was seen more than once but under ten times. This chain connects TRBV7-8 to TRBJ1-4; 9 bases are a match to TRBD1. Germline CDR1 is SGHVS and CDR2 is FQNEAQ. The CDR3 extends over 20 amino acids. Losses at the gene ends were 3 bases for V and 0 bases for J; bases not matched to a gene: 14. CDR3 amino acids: CASSLDRGLLRSATNEKLFF. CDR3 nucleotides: TGTGCCAGCAGCTTGGACAGGGGTTTGCTTCGTTCAGCAACTAATGAAAAACTGTTTTTT. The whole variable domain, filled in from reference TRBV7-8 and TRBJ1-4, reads GAGVSQSPRYKVAKRGQDVALRCDPISGHVSLFWYQQALGQGPEFLTYFQNEAQLDKSGLPSDRFFAERPEGSVSTLKIQRTQQEDSAVYLCASSLDRGLLRSATNEKLFFGSGTQLSVL.

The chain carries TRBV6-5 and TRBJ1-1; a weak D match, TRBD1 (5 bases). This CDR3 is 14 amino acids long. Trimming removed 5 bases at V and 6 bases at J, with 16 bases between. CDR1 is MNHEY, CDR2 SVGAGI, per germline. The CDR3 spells CASSPRGRDAEAFF. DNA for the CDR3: TGTGCCAGCAGTCCCCGCGGGAGGGACGCTGAAGCTTTCTTT.

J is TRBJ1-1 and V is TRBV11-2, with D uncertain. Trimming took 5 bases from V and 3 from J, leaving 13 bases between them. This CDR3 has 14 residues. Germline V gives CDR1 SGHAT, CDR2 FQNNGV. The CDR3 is CASSPSPRDTEAFF. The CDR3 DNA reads TGTGCCAGCAGCCCGTCCCCGCGGGACACTGAAGCTTTCTTT.

The CDR3 nucleotides read TGTGCCAGCAGCCTAGCGGGAGGCACCGGGGAGCTGTTTTTT. It is translated as CASSLAGGTGELFF. The genes are TRBV6-5 and TRBJ2-2; TRBD2 aligns across 11 bases. The CDR3 loop spans 14 amino acids. Germline V gene lookup returns CDR1 MNHEY and CDR2 SVGAGI. V trimming: 6 bases; J trimming: 4 bases; junction bases outside the gene matches: 1.

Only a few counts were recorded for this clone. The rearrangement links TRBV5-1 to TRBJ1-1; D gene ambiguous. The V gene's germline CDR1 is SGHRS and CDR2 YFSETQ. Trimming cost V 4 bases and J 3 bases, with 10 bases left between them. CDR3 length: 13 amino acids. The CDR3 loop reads CASSPYEYTEAFF. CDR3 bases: TGCGCCAGCAGCCCCTATGAGTACACTGAAGCTTTCTTT.

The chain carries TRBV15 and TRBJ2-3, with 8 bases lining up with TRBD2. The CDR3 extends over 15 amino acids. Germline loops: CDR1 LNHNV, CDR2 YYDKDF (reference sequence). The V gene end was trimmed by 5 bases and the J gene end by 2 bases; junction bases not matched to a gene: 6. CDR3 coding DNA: TGTGCCACCAGCGGTAATAGCGGGGTCACAGATACGCAGTATTTT. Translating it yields CATSGNSGVTDTQYF.

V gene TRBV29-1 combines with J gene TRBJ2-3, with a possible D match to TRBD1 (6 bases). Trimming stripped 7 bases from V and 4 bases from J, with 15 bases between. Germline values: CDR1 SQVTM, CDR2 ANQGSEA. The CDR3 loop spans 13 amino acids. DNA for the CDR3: TGCAGCGCAAAGACAGGACGTGCAGATACGCAGTATTTT. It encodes CSAKTGRADTQYF.